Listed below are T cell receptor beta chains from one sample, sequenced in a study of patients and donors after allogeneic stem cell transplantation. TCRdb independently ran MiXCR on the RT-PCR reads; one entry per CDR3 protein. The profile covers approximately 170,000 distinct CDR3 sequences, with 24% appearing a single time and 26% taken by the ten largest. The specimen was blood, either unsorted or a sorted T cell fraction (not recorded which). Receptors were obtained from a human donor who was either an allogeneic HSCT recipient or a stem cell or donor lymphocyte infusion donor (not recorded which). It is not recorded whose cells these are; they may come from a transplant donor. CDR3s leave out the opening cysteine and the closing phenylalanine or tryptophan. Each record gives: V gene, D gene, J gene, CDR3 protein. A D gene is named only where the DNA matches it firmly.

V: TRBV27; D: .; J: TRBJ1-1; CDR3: ASSRIQGGTEAF
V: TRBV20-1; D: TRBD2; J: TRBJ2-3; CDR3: SARESGGAGTQY
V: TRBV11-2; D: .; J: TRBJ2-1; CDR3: ASSLELASIHEQF
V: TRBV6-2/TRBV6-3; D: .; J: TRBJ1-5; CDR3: ASSYWHPQPQH
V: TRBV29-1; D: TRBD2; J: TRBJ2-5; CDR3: SVAAGTSGRIPQETQY
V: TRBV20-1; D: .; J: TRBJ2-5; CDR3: SAVGEKETQY
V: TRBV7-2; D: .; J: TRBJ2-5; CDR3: ASSTPRGFGYQETQY
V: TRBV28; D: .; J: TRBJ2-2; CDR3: ASSLQTGELF
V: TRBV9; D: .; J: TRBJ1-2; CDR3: ASSVESGTQYHGYT
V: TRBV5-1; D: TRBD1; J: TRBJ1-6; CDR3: ASSYSQGSSYNSPLH
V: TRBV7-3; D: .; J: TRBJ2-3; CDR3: ASSARSTDTQY
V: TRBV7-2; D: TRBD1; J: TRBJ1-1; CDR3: ASSGQGRGEAF
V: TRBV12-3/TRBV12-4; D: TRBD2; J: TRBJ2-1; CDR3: ASSSSGRGNEQF
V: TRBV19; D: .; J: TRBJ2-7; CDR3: ASREGSSYEQY
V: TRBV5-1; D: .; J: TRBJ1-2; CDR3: ASSLDPGSENYGYT
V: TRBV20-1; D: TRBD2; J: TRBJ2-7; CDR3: SAREGTSGSYEQY
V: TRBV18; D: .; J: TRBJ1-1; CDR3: ASSPSKSGYEAF
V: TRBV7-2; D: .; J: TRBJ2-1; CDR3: ASSLKPPGEQF
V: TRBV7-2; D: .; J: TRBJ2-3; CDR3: ASSLAGRASTDTQY
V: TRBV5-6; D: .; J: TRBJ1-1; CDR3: ASSPDVVSRGEAF
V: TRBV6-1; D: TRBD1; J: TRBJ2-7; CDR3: ASSEATGTAYEQY
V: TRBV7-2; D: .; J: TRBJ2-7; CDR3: ASSYLDSSYEQY
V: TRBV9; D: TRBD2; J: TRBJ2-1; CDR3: ASSSLAGGLSDEQF
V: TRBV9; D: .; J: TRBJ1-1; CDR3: ASSVATRNTEAF
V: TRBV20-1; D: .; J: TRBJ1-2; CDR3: SAREATASDGYT
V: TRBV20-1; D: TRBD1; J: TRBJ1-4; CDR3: SARDDRVGEKLF
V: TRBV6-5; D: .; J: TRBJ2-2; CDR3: ASRQGYLNTGELF
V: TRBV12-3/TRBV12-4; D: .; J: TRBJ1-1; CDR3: ASSFKAMNTEAF
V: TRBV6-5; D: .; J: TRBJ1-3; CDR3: ASSRDSGNTIY
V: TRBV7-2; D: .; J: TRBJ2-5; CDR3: ASSLVFYRYQETQY
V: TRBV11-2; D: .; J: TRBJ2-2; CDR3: ASSQPEGGVWTGELF
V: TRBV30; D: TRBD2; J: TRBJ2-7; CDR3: AWSVPGAGGSYEQY
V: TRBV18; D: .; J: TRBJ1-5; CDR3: ASSPGRAQPQH
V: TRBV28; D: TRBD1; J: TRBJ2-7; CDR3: ASSFRDSSSYEQY
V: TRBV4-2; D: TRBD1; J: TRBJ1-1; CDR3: ASSHLGQGFSEAF
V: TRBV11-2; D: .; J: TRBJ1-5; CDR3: ASSLSGYNQPQH
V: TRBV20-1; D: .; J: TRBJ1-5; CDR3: SAKRGDLSTYGNQPQH
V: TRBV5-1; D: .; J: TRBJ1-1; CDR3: ASSLSESTEAF
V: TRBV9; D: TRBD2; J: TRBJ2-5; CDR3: ASSVATTSGQETQY
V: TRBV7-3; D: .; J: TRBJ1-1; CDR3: ASSPTGGGTEAF
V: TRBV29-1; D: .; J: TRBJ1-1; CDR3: SALGDRGRQEEAF
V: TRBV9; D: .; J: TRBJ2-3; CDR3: ASSVGGGIADTQY
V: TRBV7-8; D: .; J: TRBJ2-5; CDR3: ASSTNWGDYQETQY
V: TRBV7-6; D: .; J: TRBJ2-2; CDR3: ASSVPGLFTGELF
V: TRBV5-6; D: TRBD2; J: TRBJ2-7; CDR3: ASSLRLAGGYEQY